The 32 T cell receptor beta chains presented below share a single source sample, sequenced in a study of identical twins. One entry per CDR3 protein, called by TCRdb with MiXCR from the 5' RACE reads. Among 470,000 or so distinct CDR3 sequences listed, 20% to 25% were seen once. These data were also filed under a second study, of T cells expressing NK-cell markers.

Sequenced: CD4+ T cells sorted from blood. These receptors all come from a woman under 30 in good health.

The gene calls are TRBV11-3 and TRBJ2-1; D remains ambiguous. Germline loops: CDR1 SGHNT, CDR2 YENEEA. The CDR3 sequence is 13 residues long. V was shortened by 1 base and J by 12 bases, with 13 bases between the two germline ends. The CDR3, as DNA: TGTGCCAGCAGCTTAGCACCCCAATCGGTGCAGTTCTTC. It specifies CASSLAPQSVQFF.

This clonotype occurred a few times. The rearrangement links TRBV20-1 to TRBJ1-3; D unresolved. The CDR3 has 14 amino acids. V lost 6 bases to trimming and J lost 0 bases, with 12 bases between them. Germline lookup yields CDR1 DFQATT and CDR2 SNEGSKA (reference sequence). The CDR3 is CSALYSHSGNTIYF. The CDR3 DNA reads as TGCAGTGCGTTATACAGTCACTCTGGAAACACCATATATTTT.

This clonotype appeared a few times. The chain employs TRBV6-2 or TRBV6-3 and TRBJ2-4; possibly TRBD1 for D (6 bases). The CDR3 runs to 12 residues. CDR1 and CDR2 (germline): MNHEY, SVGEGT. Trimming removed 7 bases at V and 7 bases at J, with 11 bases between. The DNA of the CDR3 is TGTGCCAGCAATTTCCAGGGGAACATTCAGTACTTC. It yields the protein CASNFQGNIQYF.

This sequence joins TRBV9 and TRBJ2-1; 9 nucleotides line up with TRBD1. The V gene's germline CDR1 is SGDLS and CDR2 YYNGEE. The CDR3 runs 14 residues. V shed 3 bases, J shed 7 bases, and the junction held 5 bases outside the gene matches. CDR3 region: CASSAGQGKNEQFF. CDR3 sequence (DNA): TGTGCCAGCAGCGCAGGACAGGGGAAGAATGAGCAGTTCTTC.

CDR3 sequence reads: CASSPSFETWETQYF. The CDR3 DNA is TGTGCCAGCAGCCCTTCGTTCGAGACGTGGGAGACCCAGTACTTC. This sequence joins TRBV7-2 and TRBJ2-5; no definite D call. The germline V gene encodes CDR1 SGHTA and CDR2 FQGNSA. The V gene lost 5 bases and the J gene lost 5 bases, with 18 bases spanning the gap. The CDR3 has 15 residues.

V and J are TRBV20-1 and TRBJ2-7; D unclear. Trimming cost V 4 bases and J 2 bases, with 12 bases left between them. This CDR3 contains 13 residues. CDR1 is DFQATT and CDR2 is SNEGSKA in the germline V gene (reference sequence). CDR3 in amino acids: CSATDAAPYEQYF. As DNA, the CDR3 is TGCAGTGCTACGGACGCAGCCCCCTACGAGCAGTACTTC.

This clonotype turned up a few times. This sequence joins TRBV7-2 and TRBJ2-7, with D possibly TRBD1 on 6 matching bases. The CDR3 covers 14 residues. V was pared by 4 bases and J by 4 bases, with 14 bases between. The germline CDR1 and CDR2 sequences are SGHTA and FQGNSA. As DNA, the CDR3 is TGTGCCAGCAGCTCGATTACAGGGTTATACGAGCAGTACTTC. This sequence encodes CASSSITGLYEQYF. Full variable domain (rest looked up from reference TRBV7-2 and TRBJ2-7): GAGVSQSPSNKVTEKGKDVELRCDPISGHTALYWYRQSLGQGLEFLIYFQGNSAPDKSGLPSDRFSAERTGGSVSTLTIQRTQQEDSAVYLCASSSITGLYEQYFGPGTRLTVT.

This clonotype has only a few counts. The rearrangement links TRBV5-5 to TRBJ2-2; D call uncertain. Germline V lookup: CDR1 SGHKS, CDR2 YYEKEE (reference sequence). The length of the CDR3 is 16 residues. With 3 bases removed from V and 0 bases from J, the gap between germline ends came to 12 bases. The CDR3 protein is CASSSNQIANTGELFF. For the CDR3, the DNA is TGTGCCAGCAGCTCGAACCAAATAGCGAACACCGGGGAGCTGTTTTTT.

DNA of the CDR3: TGCGCCAGCAGCTTGGAAGTCGCTAGCGGGCCACAGACCCAGTACTTC. Protein sequence: CASSLEVASGPQTQYF. This rearrangement joins TRBV5-1 to TRBJ2-5, with 8 bases that match TRBD2. The CDR3 totals 16 residues. Looked up from germline, CDR1 is SGHRS and CDR2 is YFSETQ. V gave up 0 bases and J gave up 6 bases; unmatched junction bases: 10.

This clonotype turned up a few times. CDR3 sequence (DNA): TGTGCCAGCGGGGTTAGGGATAATTACGAGCAGTACTTC. This translates into CASGVRDNYEQYF. The chain carries TRBV3-1 and TRBJ2-7, with D hard to call. Germline V gene data show CDR1 as LGHDT and CDR2 as YNNKEL (reference sequence). Deletions cut 8 bases from V and 4 bases from J, with 15 bases between. The CDR3 covers 13 residues.

CDR3 coding DNA: TGCGCCAGCAGTCCGGGACCCCTCAGCGAGCAGTTCTTC. It yields the protein CASSPGPLSEQFF. The chain is built from TRBV10-1 and TRBJ2-1; D is possibly TRBD1 or TRBD2 (5 bases each). This CDR3 region has 13 residues. The germline gives CDR1 WNHNN, CDR2 SYGVQD (reference sequence). V lost 5 bases, J lost 10 bases, and 15 bases lay in between.

In its sample, this clonotype was seen a few times. This rearrangement joins TRBV20-1 to TRBJ2-1; 9 bases match TRBD1. Trimming took 1 base from V and 6 from J; bases not matched to a gene: 7. CDR1 and CDR2 from the germline V gene are DFQATT and SNEGSKA (reference sequence). This CDR3 region has 15 residues. The CDR3 is CSARVGGTGSNEQFF. The CDR3, as DNA: TGCAGTGCTAGAGTCGGGGGGACAGGGTCCAATGAGCAGTTCTTC.

CDR3 DNA sequence: TGCAGCGTTCTGAGGGGGGAAAAACTGTTTTTT. Translated, it gives CSVLRGEKLFF. The chain links TRBV29-1 to TRBJ1-4; D possibly corresponds to TRBD1 (6 bases). Trimming shortened V by 5 bases and J by 8 bases, and 9 bases separated the two germline ends. Germline V gene lookup returns CDR1 SQVTM and CDR2 ANQGSEA. The CDR3 runs 11 residues. The full variable domain, with the rest looked up from reference TRBV29-1 and TRBJ1-4, is SAVISQKPSRDICQRGTSLTIQCQVDSQVTMMFWYRQQPGQSLTLIATANQGSEATYESGFVIDKFPISRPNLTFSTLTVSNMSPEDSSIYLCSVLRGEKLFFGSGTQLSVL.

This clonotype was counted between two and nine times. An end of the junction does not agree with germline; a read error may underlie this. This chain joins TRBV15 and TRBJ1-1, with D unresolved. Per the germline V gene, CDR1 is LNHNV and CDR2 is YYDKDF (reference sequence). CDR3 length: 15 amino acids. The CDR3 sequence: CATSTPLGLKTEAFF. CDR3 DNA: TGTGCCACCAGCACTCCCCTCGGGTTGAAAACTGAAGCTTTCTTT.

This clonotype was recorded many times. This chain connects TRBV12-3 or TRBV12-4 to TRBJ1-5; tentatively, D is TRBD1 (6 bases). This CDR3 has 13 residues. Trimming shortened V by 7 bases and J by 3 bases, and 10 bases separated the two germline ends. CDR3 sequence: CASKGQHNQPQHF. For the CDR3, the DNA is TGTGCCAGCAAAGGACAGCACAATCAGCCCCAGCATTTT.

This clonotype was seen only a few times. The chain couples TRBV4-2 to TRBJ2-3, with a possible D match to TRBD2 (6 bases). V lost 3 bases and J lost 3, with 16 bases in between. The CDR3 runs to 16 residues. From germline, CDR1 is LGHNA and CDR2 YNFKEQ. CDR3 in amino acids: CASSHGGNGGTDTQYF. The CDR3 DNA reads as TGTGCCAGCAGCCATGGAGGGAACGGGGGAACAGATACGCAGTATTTT.

This clonotype showed up just a few times. This chain uses TRBV11-2 with TRBJ2-1; the match to TRBD1 covers 10 bases. The CDR3 totals 15 residues. Germline CDR1 is SGHAT and CDR2 is FQNNGV. Unmatched junction bases numbered 16, after V lost 5 bases and J lost 15 bases. The CDR3 DNA reads as TGTGCCAGCAGCCAAGACAGGGGGCATATTAGTGTACGGTTCTTC. This translates into CASSQDRGHISVRFF. Looking up the rest from reference TRBV11-2 and TRBJ2-1 gives the full variable domain: EAGVAQSPRYKIIEKRQSVAFWCNPISGHATLYWYQQILGQGPKLLIQFQNNGVVDDSQLPKDRFSAERLKGVDSTLKIQPAKLEDSAVYLCASSQDRGHISVRFFGPGTRLTVL.

This chain joins TRBV28 and TRBJ2-4, with TRBD2 identical over 7 bases. V gave up 3 bases and J gave up 1 base; unmatched junction bases: 0. Germline CDR1 and CDR2: MDHEN and SYDVKM. The CDR3 covers 14 residues. CDR3 in DNA: TGTGCCAGCAGTTTTAGCGGGGCCAAAAACATTCAGTACTTC. As protein: CASSFSGAKNIQYF.

The J gene is TRBJ2-1, the V gene TRBV12-3 or TRBV12-4; perhaps TRBD2 as D (5 bases). The CDR3 is made up of 16 amino acids. V was pared by 5 bases and J by 4 bases, with 18 bases between. CDR3 residues: CASSGRELGLYNEQFF. The CDR3 DNA sequence: TGTGCCAGCAGTGGCCGGGAATTGGGCCTTTACAATGAGCAGTTCTTC.

The chain joins TRBV6-5 to TRBJ1-3; the match to TRBD1 covers 9 bases. This CDR3 is 14 amino acids long. The V and J ends lost 2 bases and 4 bases, in that order; junction bases with no gene match: 0. Germline lookup yields CDR1 MNHEY and CDR2 SVGAGI. CDR3: CASSYGTGGNTIYF. As DNA, the CDR3 is TGTGCCAGCAGTTACGGGACAGGGGGAAACACCATATATTTT.

This clonotype was seen only a few times. This chain links TRBV20-1 with TRBJ2-7; 7 nucleotides match TRBD1. The CDR3 is 13 amino acids. Germline V CDR1 and CDR2: DFQATT, SNEGSKA (reference sequence). With V trimmed by 5 bases and J by 4 bases, 8 bases remained unmatched. CDR3 coding DNA: TGCAGTGCTGGGGAACGACAGGGATACGAGCAGTACTTC. Its protein is CSAGERQGYEQYF.

This sequence joins TRBV5-1 and TRBJ2-7; D possibly uses TRBD1 or TRBD2 (5 bases each). CDR1 SGHRS and CDR2 YFSETQ come from the germline V gene. The CDR3 is 14 residues long. Trimming removed 7 bases from V and 0 bases from J, with 14 bases in between. The CDR3 protein is CASCPVGDSYEQYF. DNA of the CDR3: TGCGCCAGCTGCCCTGTGGGGGACTCCTACGAGCAGTACTTC.

This clonotype has only a few counts. This sequence joins TRBV18 and TRBJ1-2; D is ambiguous. Germline V CDR1 and CDR2: KGHSH, LQKENI. The CDR3 extends over 14 amino acids. Trimming stripped 4 bases from V and 5 bases from J, with 14 bases between. CDR3 coding DNA: TGTGCCAGCTCACTCTCTCGGGAATTGTATGGCTACACCTTC. Translating gives CASSLSRELYGYTF.

This sequence joins TRBV3-1 and TRBJ2-5; 8 positions agree with TRBD2. Germline lookup yields CDR1 LGHDT and CDR2 YNNKEL (reference sequence). V gave up 4 bases and J gave up 4 bases; unmatched junction bases: 8. The CDR3 sequence is 15 residues long. The CDR3 spells CASSRRGATPETQYF. Written as DNA, the CDR3 is TGTGCCAGCAGCCGGCGGGGGGCCACGCCAGAGACCCAGTACTTC.

This chain links TRBV5-1 with TRBJ1-2; D is perhaps TRBD1 (5 bases). Germline V lookup: CDR1 SGHRS, CDR2 YFSETQ. Trimming removed 6 bases at V and 3 bases at J, with 15 bases between. The CDR3 is 14 amino acids. In DNA, the CDR3 is TGCGCCAGCAACCCCATGGGGCAGGACTATGGCTACACCTTC. The encoded protein is CASNPMGQDYGYTF.

This chain connects TRBV20-1 to TRBJ2-1; unclear D gene. This CDR3 region has 14 residues. Germline lookup yields CDR1 DFQATT and CDR2 SNEGSKA (reference sequence). Trimming took 2 bases from V and 0 from J, leaving 8 bases between them. CDR3 sequence: CSARWFGSYNEQFF. The CDR3, as DNA: TGCAGTGCTAGATGGTTTGGCTCCTACAATGAGCAGTTCTTC.

CDR3 in DNA: TGTGCCAGCAGCCTCCATAGCGGGGGCGAATACAATGAGCAGTTCTTC. It encodes CASSLHSGGEYNEQFF. The chain recombines TRBV3-1 with TRBJ2-1, with 9 positions matching TRBD2. The CDR3 contains 16 residues. Germline values: CDR1 LGHDT, CDR2 YNNKEL (reference sequence). The junction had 8 bases not matched to a gene; V was cut back by 4 bases and J by 4 bases.

The chain combines TRBV12-3 or TRBV12-4 with TRBJ2-1, with a tentative D call TRBD1 (5 bases). CDR3 size: 14 residues. V gave up 5 bases and J gave up 12 bases, with 20 bases separating them. The CDR3 sequence is CASSAATIRRGQFF. The CDR3 bases are TGTGCCAGCAGTGCCGCAACGATCCGTAGGGGGCAGTTCTTC.

The V gene is TRBV20-1, the J gene TRBJ2-5, with D perhaps matching TRBD1 (5 bases). Trimming stripped 3 bases from V and 1 base from J, with 9 bases between. The CDR3 covers 13 residues. Germline CDR1 DFQATT, CDR2 SNEGSKA (reference sequence). This CDR3 is CSASHTGQETQYF. In DNA, the CDR3 is TGCAGTGCTAGTCACACAGGCCAAGAGACCCAGTACTTC.

This clonotype was recorded at least ten times. The rearrangement links TRBV24-1 to TRBJ2-6; D is undetermined. CDR1 and CDR2 (germline): KGHDR, SFDVKD. The CDR3 consists of 16 residues. Deletions cut 3 bases from V and 2 bases from J, with 10 bases between. CDR3 protein: CATSDNSDTGANVLTF. CDR3 sequence (DNA): TGTGCCACCAGTGATAACAGTGACACTGGGGCCAACGTCCTGACTTTC.

The V gene is TRBV7-2, the J gene TRBJ2-1; D ambiguous. With 3 bases removed from V and 5 bases from J, the gap between germline ends came to 17 bases. This CDR3 region has 16 residues. Germline V gene sequence: CDR1 SGHTA, CDR2 FQGNSA. The CDR3 DNA reads as TGTGCCAGCAGCTTGGGCCCGGGCGGAGCTAACAATGAGCAGTTCTTC. This encodes CASSLGPGGANNEQFF.

The gene calls are TRBV20-1 and TRBJ1-1, with TRBD1 as a possible D gene (5 bases). There are 13 residues in the CDR3. The V gene's germline CDR1 is DFQATT and CDR2 SNEGSKA (reference sequence). Trimming stripped 3 bases from V and 2 bases from J, with 10 bases between. The CDR3 loop is CSARAGVNTEAFF. Here the CDR3 DNA reads TGCAGTGCTAGGGCGGGGGTAAACACTGAAGCTTTCTTT.